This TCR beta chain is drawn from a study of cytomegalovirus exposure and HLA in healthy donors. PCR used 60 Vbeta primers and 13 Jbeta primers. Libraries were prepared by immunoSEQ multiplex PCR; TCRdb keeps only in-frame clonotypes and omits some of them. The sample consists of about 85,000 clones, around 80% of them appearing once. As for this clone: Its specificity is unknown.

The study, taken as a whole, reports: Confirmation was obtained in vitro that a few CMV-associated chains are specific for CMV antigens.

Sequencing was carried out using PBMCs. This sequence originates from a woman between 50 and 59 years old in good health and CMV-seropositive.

CDR3 amino acids: CASRPDRSPNSPLHF. In nucleotides, the CDR3 is TGTGCCAGTCGACCCGACAGGAGCCCGAATTCACCCCTCCACTTT. V and J are TRBV19 and TRBJ1-6; possibly TRBD1 for D (6 bases). Trimming took off 8 bases at V and 7 bases at J, with 18 bases between the two ends. CDR3 size: 15 residues. Germline V gives CDR1 LNHDA, CDR2 SQIVND (reference sequence).